This T cell receptor beta chain was observed in a study of blood T cells in healthy people across ages. Across the whole study: Through template switching, about one barcoded beta molecule was captured per two T cells, as measured in model experiments. Study observations and caveats: The study found TCR beta diversity correlated strongly with naive T cell percentage. Diversity estimates drawn from one million T cells were deemed underestimates.

The use of a sample-barcoded 5' primer and a J-beta primer mix characterized a second PCR of roughly 7 to 11 cycles. TCRdb used MiXCR to reprocess the 5' RACE reads, holding one entry per CDR3 protein. This sample has roughly 680,000 distinct CDR3 sequences, with approximately 52% found just once. Of note for this clonotype: Its antigen is undetermined.

Germline values: CDR1 SGHVS, CDR2 FQNEAQ. V lost 1 base and J 6 bases, leaving 13 bases between the germline ends. The length of the CDR3 is 15 residues. The sequencing sample was made of blood. The chain couples TRBV7-8 to TRBJ1-5; D unresolved. This TCR came from a woman of 80 years or more in good health. The DNA of the CDR3 is TGTGCCAGCAGCTTAGAAGGCCTAACCGGTCAGCCCCAGCATTTT. Translated, it gives CASSLEGLTGQPQHF.